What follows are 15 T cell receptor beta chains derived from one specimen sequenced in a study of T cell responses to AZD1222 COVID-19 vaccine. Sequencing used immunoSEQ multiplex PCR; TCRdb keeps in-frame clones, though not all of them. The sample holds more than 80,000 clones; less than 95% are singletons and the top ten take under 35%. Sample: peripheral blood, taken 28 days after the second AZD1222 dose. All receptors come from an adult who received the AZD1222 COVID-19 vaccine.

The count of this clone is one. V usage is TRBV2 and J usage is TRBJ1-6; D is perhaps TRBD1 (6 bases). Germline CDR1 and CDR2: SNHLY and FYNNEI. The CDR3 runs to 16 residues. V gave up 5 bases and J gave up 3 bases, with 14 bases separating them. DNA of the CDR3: TGTGCCAGCAGTTTTCAACAGGGCTACTATAATTCACCCCTCCACTTT. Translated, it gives CASSFQQGYYNSPLHF. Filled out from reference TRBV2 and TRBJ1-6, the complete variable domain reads EPEVTQTPSHQVTQMGQEVILRCVPISNHLYFYWYRQILGQKVEFLVSFYNNEISEKSEIFDDQFSVERPDGSNFTLKIRSTKLEDSAMYFCASSFQQGYYNSPLHFGNGTRLTVT.

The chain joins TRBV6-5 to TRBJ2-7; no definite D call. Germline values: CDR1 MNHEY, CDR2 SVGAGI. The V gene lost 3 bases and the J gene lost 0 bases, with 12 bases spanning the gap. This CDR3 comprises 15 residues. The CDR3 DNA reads TGTGCCAGCAGTTATGTGGCAGAGAGCTCCTACGAGCAGTACTTC. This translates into CASSYVAESSYEQYF.

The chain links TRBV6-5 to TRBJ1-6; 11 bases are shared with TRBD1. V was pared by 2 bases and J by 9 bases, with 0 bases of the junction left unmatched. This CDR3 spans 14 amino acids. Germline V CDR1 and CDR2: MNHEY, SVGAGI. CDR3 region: CASSYGTGGSPLHF. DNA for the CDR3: TGTGCCAGCAGTTACGGGACAGGGGGTTCACCCCTCCACTTT.

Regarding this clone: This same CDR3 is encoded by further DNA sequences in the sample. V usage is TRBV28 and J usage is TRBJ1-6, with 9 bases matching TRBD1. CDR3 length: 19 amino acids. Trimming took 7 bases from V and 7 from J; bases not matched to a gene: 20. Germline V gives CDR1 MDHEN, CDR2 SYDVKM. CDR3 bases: TGTGCCAGCACCCATCGGGGGATCTGGGGGACAGGGCTGAATTCACCCCTCCACTTT. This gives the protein CASTHRGIWGTGLNSPLHF. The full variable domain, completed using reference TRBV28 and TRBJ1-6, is DVKVTQSSRYLVKRTGEKVFLECVQDMDHENMFWYRQDPGLGLRLIYFSYDVKMKEKGDIPEGYSVSREKKERFSLILESASTNQTSMYLCASTHRGIWGTGLNSPLHFGNGTRLTVT.

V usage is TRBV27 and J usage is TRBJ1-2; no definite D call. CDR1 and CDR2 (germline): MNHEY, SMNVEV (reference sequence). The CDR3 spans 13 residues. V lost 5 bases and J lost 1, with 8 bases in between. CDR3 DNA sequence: TGTGCCAGCAGTGATACCGGTAACTATGGCTACACCTTC. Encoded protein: CASSDTGNYGYTF.

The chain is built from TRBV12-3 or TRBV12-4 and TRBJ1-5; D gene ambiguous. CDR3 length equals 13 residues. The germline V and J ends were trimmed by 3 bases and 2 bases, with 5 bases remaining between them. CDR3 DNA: TGTGCCAGCAGTTTTATGGGCAATCAGCCCCAGCATTTT. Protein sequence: CASSFMGNQPQHF.

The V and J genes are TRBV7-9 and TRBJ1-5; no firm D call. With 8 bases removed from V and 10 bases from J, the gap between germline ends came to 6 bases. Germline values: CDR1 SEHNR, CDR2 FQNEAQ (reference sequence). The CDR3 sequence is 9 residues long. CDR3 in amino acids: CASERPQHF. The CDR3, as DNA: TGTGCCAGCGAAAGACCCCAGCATTTT.

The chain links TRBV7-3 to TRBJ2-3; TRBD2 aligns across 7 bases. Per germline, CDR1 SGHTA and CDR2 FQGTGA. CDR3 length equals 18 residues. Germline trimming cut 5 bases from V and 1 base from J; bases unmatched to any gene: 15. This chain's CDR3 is CASSVAGGGTPRTDTQYF. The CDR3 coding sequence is TGTGCCAGCAGCGTAGCGGGTGGGGGGACCCCTCGCACAGATACGCAGTATTTT.

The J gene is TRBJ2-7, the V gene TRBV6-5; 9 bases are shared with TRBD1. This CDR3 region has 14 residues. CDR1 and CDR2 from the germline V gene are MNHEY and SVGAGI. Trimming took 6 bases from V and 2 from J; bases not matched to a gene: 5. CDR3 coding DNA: TGTGCCAGCAGGGGGACAGGGAGTACCTACGAGCAGTACTTC. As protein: CASRGTGSTYEQYF.

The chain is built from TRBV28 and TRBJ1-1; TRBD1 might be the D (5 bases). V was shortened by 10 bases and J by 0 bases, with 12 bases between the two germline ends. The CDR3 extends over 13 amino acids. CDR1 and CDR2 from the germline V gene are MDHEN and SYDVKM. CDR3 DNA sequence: TGTGCCACCTCGGGGCAGCTGAACACTGAAGCTTTCTTT. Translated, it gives CATSGQLNTEAFF.

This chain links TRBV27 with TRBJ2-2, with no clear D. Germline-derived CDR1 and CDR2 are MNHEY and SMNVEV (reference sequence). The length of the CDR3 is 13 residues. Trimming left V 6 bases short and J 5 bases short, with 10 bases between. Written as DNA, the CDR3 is TGTGCCAGCAGCTACGGGTGGACCGGGGAGCTGTTTTTT. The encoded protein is CASSYGWTGELFF.

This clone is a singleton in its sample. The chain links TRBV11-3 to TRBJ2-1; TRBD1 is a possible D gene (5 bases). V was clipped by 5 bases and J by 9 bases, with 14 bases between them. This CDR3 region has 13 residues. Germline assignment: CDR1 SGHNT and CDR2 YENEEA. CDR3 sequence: CASSRDVQGEQFF. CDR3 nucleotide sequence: TGTGCCAGCAGCCGTGACGTCCAGGGTGAGCAGTTCTTC.

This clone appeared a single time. The CDR3 DNA sequence: TGCGCCAGCAGCGACGAAAAAGGCGAAAAACTGTTTTTT. This translates into CASSDEKGEKLFF. V is TRBV5-1 and J is TRBJ1-4; no clear D. V lost 4 bases and J 8 bases, leaving 12 bases between the germline ends. This CDR3 comprises 13 residues. Germline V gene lookup returns CDR1 SGHRS and CDR2 YFSETQ.

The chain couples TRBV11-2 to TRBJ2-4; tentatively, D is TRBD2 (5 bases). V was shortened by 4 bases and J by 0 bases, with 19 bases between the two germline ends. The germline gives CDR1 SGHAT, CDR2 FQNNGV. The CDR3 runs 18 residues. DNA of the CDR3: TGTGCCAGCAGCTCCTATGCGAGGGAACCTCTAGCCAAAAACATTCAGTACTTC. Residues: CASSSYAREPLAKNIQYF.

As DNA, the CDR3 is TGTGCCAGCAGCTTAGACAGCAGATCCCGAGCTAACTCCTACGAGCAGTACTTC. This encodes CASSLDSRSRANSYEQYF. The J gene is TRBJ2-7, the V gene TRBV11-2; D is uncertain. In germline, CDR1 is SGHAT, CDR2 FQNNGV. This CDR3 region has 18 residues. The ends were cut back, 0 bases at V and 0 bases at J, with 18 bases in the middle.